Listed here are 22 T cell receptor beta chains from one sample, sequenced in a study of T cell therapy after organ transplantation. TCRdb's table, derived via immunoSEQ multiplex PCR, lists solely in-frame clones and lacks some. The data contain some 48,000 clones, about 95% of them singletons. These TCRs are of unknown antigen specificity. Sequenced here: CD8+ T cells from blood, sampled before autologous CMV-specific T cell therapy. The origin of the receptors is a human patient who had received a solid organ transplant and had CMV disease.

This chain connects TRBV2 to TRBJ2-7, with 7 positions matching TRBD1. Germline lookup yields CDR1 SNHLY and CDR2 FYNNEI. The CDR3 sequence is 15 residues long. V was clipped by 0 bases and J by 2 bases; unmatched bases: 4. CDR3 region: CASSEAWDSAYEQYF. The CDR3 DNA is TGTGCCAGCAGTGAAGCCTGGGACAGCGCCTACGAGCAGTACTTC.

The gene calls are TRBV6-5 and TRBJ2-2; D is undetermined. The germline CDR1 and CDR2 sequences are MNHEY and SVGAGI. Trimming took 4 bases from V and 5 from J, leaving 8 bases between them. This CDR3 is built from 13 residues. The DNA for the CDR3 is TGTGCCAGCAGTTTAGCCGCTACCGGGGAGCTGTTTTTT. This translates into CASSLAATGELFF.

This clone has only one observation. The genes are TRBV19 and TRBJ2-5, with a possible D match to TRBD1 (5 bases). Per the germline V gene, CDR1 is LNHDA and CDR2 is SQIVND (reference sequence). With 5 bases removed from V and 5 bases from J, the gap between germline ends came to 15 bases. CDR3 length: 14 amino acids. The CDR3 coding sequence is TGTGCCAGTAGTGCGGCCAGGGTACGCGAGACCCAGTACTTC. This translates into CASSAARVRETQYF.

V is TRBV6-4 and J is TRBJ2-3, with D maybe TRBD2 (5 bases). This CDR3 region has 15 residues. CDR1 and CDR2 from the germline V gene are MRHNA and SNTAGT. Trimming removed 5 bases at V and 0 bases at J, with 12 bases between. This CDR3 is CASSFEGTSTDTQYF. The CDR3 bases are TGTGCCAGCAGTTTCGAGGGAACTAGCACAGATACGCAGTATTTT.

This clone was counted once. The J gene is TRBJ1-2, the V gene TRBV4-3; possible D gene TRBD1, 5 bases. This CDR3 region has 15 residues. The V gene lost 1 base and the J gene lost 4 bases, with 13 bases spanning the gap. CDR1 is LGHNA and CDR2 is YSLEER in the germline V gene. CDR3 loop: CASSQVGARIYGYTF. The CDR3, as DNA: TGCGCCAGCAGCCAAGTCGGGGCCAGGATCTATGGCTACACCTTC.

The chain recombines TRBV5-4 with TRBJ2-1; D remains ambiguous. Trimming removed 0 bases at V and 9 bases at J, with 7 bases between. The germline gives CDR1 SGHNT, CDR2 YYREEE (reference sequence). The CDR3 totals 12 residues. The CDR3, as DNA: TGTGCCAGCAGCTTGGCGCCCCCTGAGCAGTTCTTC. Amino acids: CASSLAPPEQFF. The full variable domain, with the rest looked up from reference TRBV5-4 and TRBJ2-1, is ETGVTQSPTHLIKTRGQQVTLRCSSQSGHNTVSWYQQALGQGPQFIFQYYREEENGRGNFPPRFSGLQFPNYSSELNVNALELDDSALYLCASSLAPPEQFFGPGTRLTVL.

This chain links TRBV4-1 with TRBJ1-2, with unresolved D. The CDR3 is 14 residues long. The V gene's germline CDR1 is MGHRA and CDR2 YSYEKL. Deletions cut 2 bases from V and 0 bases from J, with 7 bases between. CDR3 sequence reads: CASSQPRANYGYTF. The CDR3 bases are TGCGCCAGCAGCCAACCCCGGGCTAACTATGGCTACACCTTC.

This clone came up once. One end of the junction does not line up with germline, which may come from a read error. This chain connects TRBV7-9 to TRBJ2-7; 9 bases map to TRBD1. CDR1 is SEHNR, CDR2 FQNEAQ, per germline (reference sequence). This CDR3 spans 14 amino acids. CDR3 sequence reads: CASSLTGGSNEQYF. Here the CDR3 DNA reads TGTGCCAGCAGCTTAACAGGGGGCTCCAACGAGCAGTACTTC.

The chain recombines TRBV4-1 with TRBJ1-5, with D unclear. Trimming left V 6 bases short and J 2 bases short, with 14 bases between. This CDR3 has 15 amino acids. The germline gives CDR1 MGHRA, CDR2 YSYEKL. The CDR3 loop is CASSYQGGGNQPQHF. CDR3 nucleotides: TGCGCCAGCAGTTATCAAGGCGGGGGCAATCAGCCCCAGCATTTT.

Written as DNA, the CDR3 is TGTGCCAGCAGTGCCCAGGGGCGCGACACTGAAGCTTTCTTT. Residues: CASSAQGRDTEAFF. V is TRBV25-1 and J is TRBJ1-1; D is possibly TRBD1 (6 bases). The CDR3 extends over 14 amino acids. The V gene lost 4 bases and the J gene lost 3 bases, with 12 bases spanning the gap. Germline V gene sequence: CDR1 MGHDK, CDR2 SYGVNS.

The CDR3 DNA follows: TGTGCCAGCAGTTACTCCGAAGGGGGGGCGCAGACCCAGTACTTC. This encodes CASSYSEGGAQTQYF. The chain links TRBV6-5 to TRBJ2-5; D might be TRBD2 (7 bases). This CDR3 region has 15 residues. Germline V gene lookup returns CDR1 MNHEY and CDR2 SVGAGI. V dropped 0 bases and J dropped 6 bases, with 14 bases sitting between them.

The chain couples TRBV19 to TRBJ2-5; 8 bases align to TRBD1. The J call may be in error: the DNA end matches TRBJ2-7 better. CDR1 is LNHDA, CDR2 SQIVND, per germline (reference sequence). This CDR3 has 15 amino acids. CDR3 sequence (DNA): TGTGCCAGTAGACCTAGGACAGGGCGATCCTACGAGCAGTACTTC. Its translation is CASRPRTGRSYEQYF.

V gene TRBV7-9 combines with J gene TRBJ2-7, with D uncertain. The CDR3 is 14 residues long. The V gene lost 1 base and the J gene lost 4 bases, with 11 bases spanning the gap. Germline CDR1 reads SEHNR; CDR2 reads FQNEAQ (reference sequence). The CDR3 loop is CASSLGSLRYEQYF. The CDR3, as DNA: TGTGCCAGCAGCTTAGGTTCCCTCCGATACGAGCAGTACTTC.

This chain joins TRBV4-2 and TRBJ2-1, with 8 bases identical to TRBD2. Germline loops: CDR1 LGHNA, CDR2 YNFKEQ. The ends lost 5 bases at V and 6 bases at J; junction bases unmatched: 9. CDR3 length: 15 residues. CDR3 residues: CASSVGRGVFNEQFF. The CDR3 region has the DNA TGTGCCAGCAGCGTCGGGCGGGGGGTATTCAATGAGCAGTTCTTC.

The V gene is TRBV4-3, the J gene TRBJ2-2; no clear D. The germline V gene encodes CDR1 LGHNA and CDR2 YSLEER. The CDR3 covers 14 residues. V was pared by 1 base and J by 6 bases, with 9 bases between. The DNA of the CDR3 is TGCGCCAGCAGCCAAGCGTCTGGCCCCGGGGAGCTGTTTTTT. This codes for CASSQASGPGELFF.

This chain joins TRBV5-1 and TRBJ1-1; no firm D call. The CDR3 covers 14 residues. The V end was cut by 3 bases, the J end by 2 bases, with 11 bases between. From germline, CDR1 is SGHRS and CDR2 YFSETQ. Here the CDR3 reads CASSSRGDNTEAFF. CDR3 nucleotides: TGCGCCAGCAGCTCCCGGGGAGACAACACTGAAGCTTTCTTT.

J is TRBJ2-5 and V is TRBV5-5, with 9 bases fitting TRBD2. The CDR3 runs 15 residues. Trimming cost V 2 bases and J 5 bases; bases outside gene matches: 7. Germline CDR1 is SGHKS and CDR2 is YYEKEE (reference sequence). The CDR3 region has the DNA TGTGCCAGCAGCTTTAGCGGGAGTAGGGCGGAGACCCAGTACTTC. Translating it yields CASSFSGSRAETQYF.

The J gene is TRBJ1-2, the V gene TRBV19, with TRBD1 matching 7 bases. This CDR3 contains 14 residues. Germline V gene sequence: CDR1 LNHDA, CDR2 SQIVND (reference sequence). V was pared by 6 bases and J by 4 bases, with 8 bases of the junction left unmatched. The CDR3 loop reads CASRLRGEAYGYTF. The CDR3 DNA reads as TGTGCCAGTAGGCTCAGGGGGGAAGCCTATGGCTACACCTTC.

Notes on this clone: One junction end does not reproduce the germline sequence, and a read error may be involved. The gene calls are TRBV5-6 and TRBJ1-2, with 8 bases aligning to TRBD1. This CDR3 spans 16 amino acids. The germline gives CDR1 SGHDT, CDR2 YYEEEE. CDR3 in amino acids: CASRLGADRGDHGYTF. CDR3 coding DNA: TGTGCCAGCAGATTGGGGGCTGACAGGGGAGACCATGGCTACACCTTC.

The chain joins TRBV2 to TRBJ2-3, with D perhaps TRBD1 (7 bases). With 6 bases removed from V and 2 bases from J, the gap between germline ends came to 18 bases. There are 16 residues in the CDR3. The germline gives CDR1 SNHLY, CDR2 FYNNEI. The CDR3 DNA reads as TGTGCCAGCAGGGAGGGAACAGGGGCCTACACAGATACGCAGTATTTT. Translated, it gives CASREGTGAYTDTQYF.

The gene calls are TRBV11-2 and TRBJ2-7, with D maybe TRBD2 (5 bases). CDR1 is SGHAT, CDR2 FQNNGV, per germline. Trimming stripped 5 bases from V and 0 bases from J, with 8 bases between. This CDR3 has 13 amino acids. The CDR3: CASSPGVSYEQYF. CDR3 DNA: TGTGCCAGCAGCCCCGGGGTCTCCTACGAGCAGTACTTC.

This CDR3 reads CASSLTSGSEETQYF. DNA of the CDR3: TGTGCCAGCAGCTTAACTAGCGGGAGCGAGGAGACCCAGTACTTC. This chain connects TRBV7-9 to TRBJ2-5, with 11 bases aligning to TRBD2. CDR3 length: 15 residues. Germline loops: CDR1 SEHNR, CDR2 FQNEAQ (reference sequence). The V segment lost 2 bases and the J segment 5 bases; nucleotides outside the gene matches: 4.